Sequencing of this T cell receptor (beta chain) was carried out in a study of CD8 T cells in Susac syndrome. A quantity of roughly 0.5 to 1 ug RNA underwent reverse transcription using random hexamers. The CDR3 of TCR beta was amplified by immunoSEQ multiplex PCR across 54 Vbeta and 13 Jbeta. A single record per CDR3 protein comes from TCRdb applying MiXCR to the immunoSEQ multiplex PCR reads. Of about 120,000 distinct CDR3 sequences listed, 85% to 95% were seen once; the top ten hold 0.095% to 0.1%. High-throughput TCR beta sequencing covered peripheral CD8+ and CD4+ T cells. While CD8+ and CD4+ T cells were isolated negatively, TEMRA cells were enriched by FACS. Germline loops: CDR1 SGHRS, CDR2 YFSETQ. V was pared by 0 bases and J by 1 base, with 5 bases between. The CDR3 loop spans 14 amino acids.

The TCR originated in a human donor in good health. The chain uses TRBV5-1 and TRBJ1-3; D gene uncertain. The sample comprised CD4+ T cells from PBMCs. The DNA of the CDR3 is TGCGCCAGCAGCTTGGGACTTTCTGGAAACACCATATATTTT. This translates into CASSLGLSGNTIYF.